This TCR beta chain was profiled in a study of OX40 agonist ivuxolimab in advanced cancers. Trimming stripped 0 bases from V and 3 bases from J, with 9 bases between. Per germline, CDR1 SGHNT and CDR2 YYREEE (reference sequence). CDR3 size: 14 residues. Only in-frame clones appear in the TCRdb table, and some are missing; sequencing was by immunoSEQ multiplex PCR. The sample consists of tens of thousands of clones, 70% to 90% of them appearing once. Broader study findings: The CD4+ and CD8+ T cells in the blood had expanded clonally by week 6 at 0.1 to 3.0 mg/kg. At 0.1-3.0 mg/kg, partial responders had clonal expansion among the lowest observed. The specificity for antigen of the expanded peripheral T cells was not determined.

About this clone itself: Its target is not known.

The receptor comes from an adult with an advanced solid tumor such as melanoma, head and neck, liver or kidney cancer. This specimen consisted of CD4+ or CD8+ T cells sorted from blood, obtained in a trial of the OX40 agonist ivuxolimab. This chain links TRBV5-4 with TRBJ1-2; possibly TRBD1 for D (6 bases). This CDR3 reads CASSLVGGYYGYTF. The DNA for the CDR3 is TGTGCCAGCAGCTTGGTGGGGGGCTACTATGGCTACACCTTC. Variable domain in full (rest from reference TRBV5-4 and TRBJ1-2): ETGVTQSPTHLIKTRGQQVTLRCSSQSGHNTVSWYQQALGQGPQFIFQYYREEENGRGNFPPRFSGLQFPNYSSELNVNALELDDSALYLCASSLVGGYYGYTFGSGTRLTVV.